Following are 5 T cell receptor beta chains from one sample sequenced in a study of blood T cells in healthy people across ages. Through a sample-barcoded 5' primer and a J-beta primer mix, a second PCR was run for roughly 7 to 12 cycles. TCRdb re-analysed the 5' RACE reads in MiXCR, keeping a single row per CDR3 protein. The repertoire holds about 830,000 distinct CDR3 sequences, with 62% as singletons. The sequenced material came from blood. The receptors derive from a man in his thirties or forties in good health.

The CDR3 region is CASSQAGTGNEQFF. The CDR3 region has the DNA TGCGCCAGCAGCCAAGCTGGGACTGGCAATGAGCAGTTCTTC. V usage is TRBV4-3 and J usage is TRBJ2-1, with a tentative D call TRBD2 (6 bases). The germline gives CDR1 LGHNA, CDR2 YSLEER. The germline V and J ends were trimmed by 1 base and 6 bases, with 10 bases remaining between them. The CDR3 loop spans 14 amino acids.

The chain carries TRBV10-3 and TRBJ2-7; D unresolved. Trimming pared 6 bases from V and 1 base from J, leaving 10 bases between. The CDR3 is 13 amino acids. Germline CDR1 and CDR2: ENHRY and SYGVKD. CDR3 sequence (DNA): TGTGCCATCAGAGGACGTCTTTCCTACGAGCAGTACTTC. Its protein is CAIRGRLSYEQYF.

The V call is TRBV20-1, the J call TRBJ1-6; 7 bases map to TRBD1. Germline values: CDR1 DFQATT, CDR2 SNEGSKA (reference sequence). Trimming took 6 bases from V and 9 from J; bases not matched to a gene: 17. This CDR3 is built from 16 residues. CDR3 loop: CSARLGTGDFGSPLHF. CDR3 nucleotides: TGCAGTGCCCGGCTGGGAACAGGGGATTTCGGTTCACCCCTCCACTTT.

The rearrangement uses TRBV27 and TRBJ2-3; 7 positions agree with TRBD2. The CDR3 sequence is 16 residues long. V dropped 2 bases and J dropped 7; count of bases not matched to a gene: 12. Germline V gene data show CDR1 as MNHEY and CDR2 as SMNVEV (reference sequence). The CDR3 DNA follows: TGTGCCAGCAGTTTAGAGGGGACTACGTACGCGAATACGCAGTATTTT. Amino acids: CASSLEGTTYANTQYF.

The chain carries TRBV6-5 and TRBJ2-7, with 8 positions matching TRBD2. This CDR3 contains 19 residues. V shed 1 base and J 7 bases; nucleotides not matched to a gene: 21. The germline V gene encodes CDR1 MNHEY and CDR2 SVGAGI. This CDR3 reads CASSYLSPSGLNSYNEQYF. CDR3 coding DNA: TGTGCCAGCAGTTACTTGAGTCCTAGCGGGCTAAACTCCTACAATGAGCAGTACTTC.